A selection of T cell receptor beta chains follows, all from one sample in a study of cytomegalovirus exposure and HLA in healthy donors. The method was immunoSEQ multiplex PCR; TCRdb's version includes in-frame clones alone and lacks a portion of them. The data show some 160,000 clones, with 77% seen just once and less than 2.5% held by the top ten. The sequencing sample was made of PBMCs. The source is a man aged 45-60 years in good health and CMV-seropositive. Each CDR3 is given with its conserved first and last residue. The order of the fields is clone size, V gene, J gene, CDR3 length, D gene, CDR3 protein, CDR3 DNA. The D gene is left open where the match is weak. Clone sizes are given selectively: once, few, many, or a class where the clone is expanded.

few,TRBV5-1,TRBJ2-7,14,-,CASSLEVLRGEQYF,TGCGCCAGCAGCTTGGAGGTTCTTAGGGGCGAGCAGTACTTC
-,TRBV18,TRBJ2-2,15,-,CASSPGGPDTGELFF,TGTGCCAGCTCACCGGGGGGACCCGACACCGGGGAGCTGTTTTTT
-,TRBV6-4,TRBJ1-1,15,-,CASRANGHPNTEAFF,TGTGCCAGCAGAGCTAATGGACATCCGAACACTGAAGCTTTCTTT
-,TRBV6-1,TRBJ2-4,14,-,CASSERQAKNIQYF,TGTGCCAGCAGTGAACGACAGGCCAAAAACATTCAGTACTTC
few,TRBV6-6,TRBJ2-7,12,-,CASSPGVGVLDF,TGTGCCAGCAGCCCGGGGGTAGGGGTTCTGGACTTC
-,TRBV27,TRBJ2-7,11,-,CATIGQYEQYF,TGTGCCACCATTGGACAGTACGAGCAGTACTTC
-,TRBV9,TRBJ2-7,15,-,CASSTSGTAGYEQYF,TGTGCCAGCAGCACATCCGGGACAGCGGGCTACGAGCAGTACTTC
-,TRBV18,TRBJ2-7,15,TRBD1,CASSPSTGSSYEQYF,TGTGCCAGCTCACCCTCGACAGGGAGCTCCTACGAGCAGTACTTC
-,TRBV11-2,TRBJ2-7,15,TRBD2,CASSPRVAGTYEQYF,TGTGCCAGCAGCCCCCGGGTAGCGGGGACCTACGAGCAGTACTTC
-,TRBV30,TRBJ1-5,14,-,CAWSGTEGNQPQHF,TGTGCCTGGAGTGGGACGGAGGGCAATCAGCCCCAGCATTTT
-,TRBV6-6,TRBJ2-7,15,TRBD1,CASSYQRTGSYEQYF,TGTGCCAGCAGTTACCAGAGGACAGGGTCCTACGAGCAGTACTTC
once,TRBV2,TRBJ1-5,15,-,CASSEGRTAYQPQHF,TGTGCCAGCAGTGAAGGTCGGACAGCTTATCAGCCCCAGCATTTT
-,TRBV6-5,TRBJ2-5,15,-,CASRPPRGAGGTQYF,TGTGCCAGCAGGCCCCCCCGGGGGGCCGGGGGGACCCAGTACTTC
-,TRBV20-1,TRBJ2-5,10,-,CSAREETQYF,TGCAGTGCTCGCGAAGAGACCCAGTACTTC
-,TRBV2,TRBJ2-3,17,TRBD2,CASSEGLAGGGTDTQYF,TGTGCCAGCAGTGAAGGGTTAGCGGGGGGAGGCACAGATACGCAGTATTTT
-,TRBV19,TRBJ2-7,17,-,CASSIDPSPQGSSEQYF,TGTGCCAGTAGTATAGATCCAAGCCCGCAGGGATCTAGCGAGCAGTACTTC
-,TRBV5-1,TRBJ2-5,15,-,CASSVFPGLGETQYF,TGCGCCAGCAGCGTATTTCCGGGACTCGGGGAGACCCAGTACTTC
few,TRBV6-1,TRBJ2-5,12,-,CASSEDRETQYF,TGTGCCAGCAGTGAAGACAGAGAGACCCAGTACTTC